Sequencing of this T cell receptor beta chain was carried out in a study of cytomegalovirus exposure and HLA in healthy donors. This CDR3 is built from 14 residues. Trimming took 2 bases from V and 6 from J; bases not matched to a gene: 5. Germline lookup yields CDR1 KGHSH and CDR2 LQKENI. PCR primers comprised 60 Vbeta and 13 Jbeta primers. Assay: immunoSEQ multiplex PCR; the TCRdb copy retains only in-frame clones and omits some. Of approximately 170,000 clones in the sample, approximately 88% are singletons; the top ten hold approximately 1.2%. The chain combines TRBV18 with TRBJ1-2; 8 bases are shared with TRBD1. The sequencing input was PBMCs. The source is a boy aged 2-15 years in good health and CMV-seronegative. CDR3 in amino acids: CASSPLGQGDGYTF. Here the CDR3 DNA reads TGTGCCAGCTCACCATTAGGACAGGGCGATGGCTACACCTTC.